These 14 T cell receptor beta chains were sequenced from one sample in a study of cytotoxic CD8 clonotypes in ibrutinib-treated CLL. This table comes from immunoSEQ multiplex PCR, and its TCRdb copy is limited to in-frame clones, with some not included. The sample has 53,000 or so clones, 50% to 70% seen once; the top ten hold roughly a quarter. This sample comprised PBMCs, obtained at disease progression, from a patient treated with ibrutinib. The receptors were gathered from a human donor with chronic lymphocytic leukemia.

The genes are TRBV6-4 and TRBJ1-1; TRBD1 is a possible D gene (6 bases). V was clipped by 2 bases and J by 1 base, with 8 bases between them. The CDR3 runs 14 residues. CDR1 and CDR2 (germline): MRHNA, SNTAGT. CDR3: CASSDQGSNTEAFF. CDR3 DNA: TGTGCCAGCAGTGACCAGGGGTCGAACACTGAAGCTTTCTTT.

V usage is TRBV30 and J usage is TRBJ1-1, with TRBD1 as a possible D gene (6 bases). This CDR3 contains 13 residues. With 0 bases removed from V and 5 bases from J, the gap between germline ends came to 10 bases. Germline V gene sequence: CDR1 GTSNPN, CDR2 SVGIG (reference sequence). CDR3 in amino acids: CAWSVRQGTEAFF. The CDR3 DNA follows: TGTGCCTGGAGTGTACGTCAGGGGACTGAAGCTTTCTTT. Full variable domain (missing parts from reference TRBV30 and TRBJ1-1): SQTIHQWPATLVQPVGSPLSLECTVEGTSNPNLYWYRQAAGRGLQLLFYSVGIGQISSEVPQNLSASRPQDRQFILSSKKLLLSDSGFYLCAWSVRQGTEAFFGQGTRLTVV.

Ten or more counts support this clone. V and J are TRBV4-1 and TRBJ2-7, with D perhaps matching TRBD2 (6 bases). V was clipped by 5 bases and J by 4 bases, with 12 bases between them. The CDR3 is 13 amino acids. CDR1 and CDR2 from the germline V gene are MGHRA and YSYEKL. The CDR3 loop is CASSSDAGYEQYF. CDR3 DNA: TGCGCCAGCAGCTCCGATGCGGGGTACGAGCAGTACTTC.

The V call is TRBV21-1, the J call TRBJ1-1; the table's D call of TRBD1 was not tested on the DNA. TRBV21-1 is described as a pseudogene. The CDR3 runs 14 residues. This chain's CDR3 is CASNHRVANTEAFF. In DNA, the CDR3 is TGTGCCAGCAACCACAGGGTTGCAAACACTGAAGCTTTCTTT.

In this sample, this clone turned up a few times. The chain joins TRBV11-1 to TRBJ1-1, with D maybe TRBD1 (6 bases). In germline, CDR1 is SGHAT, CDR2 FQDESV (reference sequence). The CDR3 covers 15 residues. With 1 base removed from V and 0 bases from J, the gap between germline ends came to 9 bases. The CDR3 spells CASSLVGGMNTEAFF. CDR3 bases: TGTGCCAGCAGCTTAGTAGGGGGAATGAACACTGAAGCTTTCTTT. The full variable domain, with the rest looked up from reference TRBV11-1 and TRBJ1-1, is EAEVAQSPRYKITEKSQAVAFWCDPISGHATLYWYRQILGQGPELLVQFQDESVVDDSQLPKDRFSAERLKGVDSTLKIQPAELGDSAMYLCASSLVGGMNTEAFFGQGTRLTVV.

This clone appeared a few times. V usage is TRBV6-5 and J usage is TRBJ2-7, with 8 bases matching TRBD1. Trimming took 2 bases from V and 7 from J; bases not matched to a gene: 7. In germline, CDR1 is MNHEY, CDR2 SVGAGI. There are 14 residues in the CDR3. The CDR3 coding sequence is TGTGCCAGCAGTTACGAGGCAGGGGGCTGGGAGCAGTACTTC. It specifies CASSYEAGGWEQYF.

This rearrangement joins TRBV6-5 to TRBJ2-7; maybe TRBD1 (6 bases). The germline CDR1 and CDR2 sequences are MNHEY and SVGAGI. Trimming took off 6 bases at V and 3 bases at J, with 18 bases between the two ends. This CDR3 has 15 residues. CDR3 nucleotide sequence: TGTGCCAGCAGGAAGAGCACAGGGCTCTTCTACGAGCAGTACTTC. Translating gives CASRKSTGLFYEQYF.

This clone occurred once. Written as DNA, the CDR3 is TGTGCCAGCTCGGACGAGGAGGACGAGCAGTACTTC. Protein sequence: CASSDEEDEQYF. The chain joins TRBV19 to TRBJ2-7, with TRBD2 as a possible D gene (5 bases). The CDR3 sequence is 12 residues long. Germline V gene data show CDR1 as LNHDA and CDR2 as SQIVND (reference sequence). V dropped 9 bases and J dropped 5 bases, with 14 bases sitting between them. The whole variable domain, filled in from reference TRBV19 and TRBJ2-7, reads DGGITQSPKYLFRKEGQNVTLSCEQNLNHDAMYWYRQDPGQGLRLIYYSQIVNDFQKGDIAEGYSVSREKKESFPLTVTSAQKNPTAFYLCASSDEEDEQYFGPGTRLTVT.

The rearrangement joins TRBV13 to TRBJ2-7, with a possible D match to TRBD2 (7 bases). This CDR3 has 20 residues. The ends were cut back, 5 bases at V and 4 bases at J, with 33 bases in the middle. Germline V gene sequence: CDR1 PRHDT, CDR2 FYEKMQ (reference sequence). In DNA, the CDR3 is TGTGCCAGCAGCGCCGTAGCGGGCGGGGGCCTTCTGGGGGCAGAGTACGAGCAGTACTTC. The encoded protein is CASSAVAGGGLLGAEYEQYF.

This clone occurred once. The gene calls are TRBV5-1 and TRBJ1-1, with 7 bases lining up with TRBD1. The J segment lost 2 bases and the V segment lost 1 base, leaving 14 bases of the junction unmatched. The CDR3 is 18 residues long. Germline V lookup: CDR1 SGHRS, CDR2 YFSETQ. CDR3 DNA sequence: TGCGCCAGCAGCTTGAGACCCAGGGGCGGGACAGCTAACACTGAAGCTTTCTTT. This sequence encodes CASSLRPRGGTANTEAFF. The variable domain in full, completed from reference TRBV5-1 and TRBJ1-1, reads KAGVTQTPRYLIKTRGQQVTLSCSPISGHRSVSWYQQTPGQGLQFLFEYFSETQRNKGNFPGRFSGRQFSNSRSEMNVSTLELGDSALYLCASSLRPRGGTANTEAFFGQGTRLTVV.

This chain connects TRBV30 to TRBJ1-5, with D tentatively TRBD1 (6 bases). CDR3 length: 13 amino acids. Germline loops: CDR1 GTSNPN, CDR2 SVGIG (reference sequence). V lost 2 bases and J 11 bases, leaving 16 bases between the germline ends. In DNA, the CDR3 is TGTGCCTGGAGTCCCACAGGGAAAGAGTCCCAGCATTTT. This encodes CAWSPTGKESQHF.

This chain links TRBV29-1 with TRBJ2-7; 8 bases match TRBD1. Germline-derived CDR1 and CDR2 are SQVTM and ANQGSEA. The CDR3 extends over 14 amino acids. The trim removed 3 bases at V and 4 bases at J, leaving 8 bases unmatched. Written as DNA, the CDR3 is TGCAGCGTTGACAACCCAACAGGGGGGTACGAGCAGTACTTC. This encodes CSVDNPTGGYEQYF.

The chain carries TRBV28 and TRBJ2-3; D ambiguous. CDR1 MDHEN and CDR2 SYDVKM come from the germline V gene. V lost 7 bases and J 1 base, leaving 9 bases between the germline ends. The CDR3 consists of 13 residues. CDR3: CASKETGTDTQYF. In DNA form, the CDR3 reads TGTGCCAGCAAGGAAACGGGCACAGATACGCAGTATTTT.

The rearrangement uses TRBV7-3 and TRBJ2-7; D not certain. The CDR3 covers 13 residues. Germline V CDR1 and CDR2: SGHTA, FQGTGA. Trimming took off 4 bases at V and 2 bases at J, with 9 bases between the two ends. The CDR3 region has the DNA TGTGCCAGCAGCTGGGTAGTGACCTACGAGCAGTACTTC. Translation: CASSWVVTYEQYF.